This TCR beta chain is drawn from a study of T cells in Graves' hyperthyroidism and ophthalmopathy. J gave up 4 bases and V 5 bases, and 11 bases lay outside the gene matches. The germline V gene encodes CDR1 SGHAT and CDR2 FQDESV (reference sequence). The length of the CDR3 is 15 residues. Using RNA transcripts as the source, TCR beta CDR3 regions were amplified. Using the HTBI primer set, a first-round RT-PCR was run on the TCR CDR3. TCRdb ran MiXCR on the multiplex PCR reads and lists one entry per CDR3 protein. The table includes a few hundred thousand distinct CDR3 sequences, approximately 15% detected once.

This TCR was sampled from a woman in her 30s with Graves' hyperthyroidism. The rearrangement joins TRBV11-1 to TRBJ2-7, with 7 bases aligning to TRBD1. Sequencing was done on a sample of blood. CDR3 nucleotide sequence: TGTGCCAGCAGCCGACAGGGCGTGGGGTTATACGAGCAGTACTTC. It translates to CASSRQGVGLYEQYF.